The present TCR beta chain was sequenced within a study of radiation and T cells in renal cell carcinoma. Study in general: Nephrectomy followed 15 Gy stereotactic body radiation by 4 weeks.

Concerning this clone itself: What it binds is not known.

The method was immunoSEQ multiplex PCR; TCRdb's version includes in-frame clones alone and lacks a portion of them. The table includes more than 75,000 clones, over 75% detected once. The time point here: baseline pretreatment blood. As to treatment: 15 Gy SBRT to primary tumor, nephrectomy 4 weeks later. Blood was sampled at baseline, 2 weeks and 4 weeks after SBRT. The tumor was a clear cell renal cell carcinoma. Overall study results and limits: In blood, top tumor clones expanded by 2 weeks, shrinking by 4.

The length of the CDR3 is 14 residues. CDR1 and CDR2 from the germline V gene are SGDLS and YYNGEE. Deletions cut 0 bases from V and 4 bases from J, with 10 bases between. The clonotype originates from a man in his 60s with renal cell carcinoma. The specimen comprised blood, sampled from a patient whose treatment included radiotherapy and nephrectomy. The rearrangement uses TRBV9 and TRBJ1-2; D is perhaps TRBD1 (5 bases). The CDR3 nucleotides read TGTGCCAGCAGCGTAGTAGGGGCCCTCTATGGCTACACCTTC. Protein: CASSVVGALYGYTF.